This T cell receptor beta chain originates from a study of blood T cell repertoires in COVID-19. Looking at the study overall: Samples taken during acute and convalescent COVID-19 were collected in the United States, Italy and Spain. PBMCs, B-cell-depleted T cells, or T cells provided the cDNA or gDNA that made up the material.

Authors' data handling: For nucleated cells, counts were estimated from reference gene primer amplification. Here immunoSEQ multiplex PCR was the method, and the copy in TCRdb shows in-frame clones only, minus some. For V, J and clone size, that table is used; D and trimming come from the DNA. The sample contains about 300,000 clones, roughly 86% of which appear only once. The CDR3 is made up of 16 amino acids. CDR1 and CDR2 (germline): GTSNPN, SVGIG (reference sequence). The V gene end was trimmed by 0 bases and the J gene end by 5 bases; junction bases not matched to a gene: 9. The source is a man in his 70s with acute or convalescent COVID-19. The chain couples TRBV30 to TRBJ2-5, with 10 bases lining up with TRBD2. Sequenced material: peripheral blood. CDR3 sequence (DNA): TGTGCCTGGAGTGTACCTTTGGGACTAGCGACGGAGACCCAGTACTTC. Protein: CAWSVPLGLATETQYF.